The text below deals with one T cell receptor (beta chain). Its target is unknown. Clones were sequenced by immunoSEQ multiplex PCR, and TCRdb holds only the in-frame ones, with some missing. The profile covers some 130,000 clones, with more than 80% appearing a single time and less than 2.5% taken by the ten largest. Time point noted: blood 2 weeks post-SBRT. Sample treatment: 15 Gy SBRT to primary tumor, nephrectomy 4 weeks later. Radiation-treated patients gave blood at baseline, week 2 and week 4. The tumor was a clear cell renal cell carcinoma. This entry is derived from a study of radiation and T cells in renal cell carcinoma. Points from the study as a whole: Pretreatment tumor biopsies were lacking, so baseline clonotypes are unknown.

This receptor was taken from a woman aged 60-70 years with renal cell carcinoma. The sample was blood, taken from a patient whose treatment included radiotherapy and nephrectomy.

Written as DNA, the CDR3 is TGCGCCAGCAGCCAGGATCCGGGACAGGAGTACAATGAGCAGTTCTTC. Translated, it gives CASSQDPGQEYNEQFF. The V and J genes are TRBV4-3 and TRBJ2-1, with 8 bases matching TRBD1. The V gene end was trimmed by 3 bases and the J gene end by 4 bases; junction bases not matched to a gene: 8. CDR3 length: 16 residues. Germline lookup yields CDR1 LGHNA and CDR2 YSLEER.